This T cell receptor (beta chain) was found in a study of cytomegalovirus exposure and HLA in healthy donors (dated by TCRdb to the late 2010s). General notes on the study: According to an earlier analysis of around 600 of the donors, some 170 million T cells yielded 90 million to 130 million unique TCR beta sequences and about 300 Gb of sequence data. An early release that covered 500 to 800 HLA-typed donors contained around 330 gigabases of sequencing data and tens of millions of unique TCR sequences. Of the roughly 390 genotyped donors, roughly 80% fell in the genetic ancestry cluster associated with self-reported Caucasian donors. The study aimed to test whether cataloging public T cell receptors could reveal signatures of past pathogen exposure. The study profiled the T cell repertoires of more than 500 subjects by immunosequencing and related them to cytomegalovirus serostatus. A separate validation cohort of over a hundred different subjects was used in addition to the approximately 700-subject first cohort. High-throughput TCR immunosequencing, statistical association of individual TCRs with disease status, and machine learning were combined to predict cytomegalovirus infection status. In a later analysis, previously published TCR beta repertoires from 550 to 700 donors were re-analyzed and high-resolution HLA genotyping was added so that TCR occurrence patterns could be studied. In the later analysis, no new phenotypic data were used to find candidate immune exposures; instead, reliance was placed on TCR beta sequences and their occurrence across donors. To decide whether each TCR beta V gene segment behaved as functional or pseudogenic, an earlier analysis of some 580 of the donors relied on high-throughput TCR beta sequencing. Alongside the repertoire data, information on donor age, sex, ethnicity and CMV serostatus was compiled. A later genetic analysis used genome-wide SNP genotypes for about 65% of the roughly 700 donors, treating that subset as a discovery cohort. Every repertoire in the discovery cohort had been generated on one and the same sequencing platform. HLA typing included class I and class II loci at four-digit resolution. Typing coverage differed by locus: A, B, C, DRB1 and DQB1 were typed in roughly 620-640 donors, DQA1 in about 500, DPA1 in some 600, and DPB1 in approximately 450. Because of strong linkage in the cohort, 4 to 6 DR-DQ haplotypes were treated as single units for association and clustering. Across some 400 genotyped donors of the cohort, an average of about 200,000 unique TCR beta nucleotide sequences per donor were sequenced, and roughly a sixth of those sequences were non-productive.

The cohort was made up of roughly 670 healthy bone marrow donors. At the time of sampling, every cohort member was nominally healthy, though immune exposures that went unrecorded were likely present. The donor tested CMV seronegative and was one of the 352 seronegative cohort members. A peripheral blood sample was provided by each donor, and peripheral blood mononuclear cells were used for TCR beta sequencing. The Qiagen DNeasy Blood Extraction Kit was used to extract genomic DNA from the blood cell samples. Notes on this clone: This receptor's antigen is unknown. Qualities for individual bases were not recorded, and no much larger clone is one base off.

Receptors were amplified or captured by the immunoSEQ multiplex PCR assay. The multiplex PCR relied on a mix of 60 forward primers for TCR Vbeta segments and 13 reverse primers for TCR Jbeta segments. Amplification of the CDR3 region of rearranged TCR beta genes was performed with a multiplex PCR assay on genomic DNA. Amplified TCR beta libraries were sequenced as 87-base-pair reads on the Illumina HiSeq System. As for how the authors treated the data: In a later analysis, around 80 million unique TCR beta chains were counted across the 500 to 700 repertoires, and roughly 11 million of these chains were shared by at least two donors. To remove PCR and sequencing errors, raw reads were error-corrected and collapsed into unique sequences using a nearest-neighbor algorithm that merged closely related sequences. CDR3 sequences were aligned to IMGT reference sequences to assign V, D and J gene segments. Each retained sequence needed at least a six-nucleotide match to both a V gene segment and a J gene segment. A rearrangement counted as productive if the CDR3 had no stop codons and remained in frame with V and J, and every other rearrangement counted as non-productive. CDR3 was defined according to IMGT convention as the region running from the second conserved V-encoded cysteine to the conserved J-encoded phenylalanine. Sequences without an unambiguous match to a single V gene segment were excluded from the earlier analysis of over 500 of the donors. In an earlier analysis of more than 500 of the donors, a V segment was called functional when productive rearrangements were above 56.7%, and segregating when the standard deviation between donors exceeded 5%. A statistical classification framework was developed to diagnose cytomegalovirus status using the catalog of TCR beta chain sequences. V and J gene assignment, in a later analysis, came from comparing TCR nucleotide sequences with IMGT/GENE-DB human TR gene sequences. Using the TCRdist pipeline, a later analysis assigned CDR3 sequences along with most-parsimonious VDJ recombination scenarios. A later analysis defined each TCR beta chain by its CDR3 amino acid sequence plus V-gene family, and excluded reads lacking a unique V-gene family. As a way to deal with suspected cross-contamination and a sequencing artifact, a later analysis dropped hundreds of nucleotide sequences that were highly shared and had low generation probability. A later analysis calculated a clonal expansion index for each public chain from normalized within-repertoire ranks of inferred template counts. A later analysis computed generation probabilities with a VDJ recombination model fitted to out-of-frame rearrangements, and checked the results against IGoR. In a later analysis, hypergeometric tests were used to score TCR-TCR, TCR-HLA and TCR-CMV co-occurrence, with a repertoire-size bias correction applied to TCR pairs. In a later analysis, false discovery rates were estimated by permuting HLA or CMV assignments 20 times. In a later analysis, co-occurring TCRs were grouped using DBSCAN, and TCRdist sequence similarity was added for clustering within HLA-allele-positive subsets. For co-occurrence clustering, repertoires with fewer than 30,000 or more than 120,000 public chains were excluded, along with 5 or 6 repertoires with anomalous nucleotide sharing. TCRdb limited this immuneACCESS table to in-frame rearrangements with V and J called. A share of clones is missing; checked studies link under half to unresolved V genes, and the rest is unexplained. The V and J calls and clone size are taken from that table; D and trimming were inferred from the DNA. Recorded for this sample are around 120,000 clones; 70% to 85% of them occurred a single time. The ten largest clones add up to approximately 2.4% of the sample.

The paper as a whole reports these results and caveats: A later analysis associated about 17,000 TCR beta sequences with specific HLA alleles at a false discovery rate of 0.05. Strong co-occurrence of HLA alleles, especially DR and DQ, made assigning TCR associations to individual alleles difficult. A further reported finding was that TCR beta sequences accurately predicted the HLA-A and HLA-B alleles for most subjects in the first cohort. In a later genetic analysis, fewer N-insertions in productive TCRs were reported among donors in an Asian-associated ancestry cluster than the roughly 640-donor mean. Most TCR sequences were observed very rarely across donors, whereas some public TCRs were present in many individuals. Because some donors lacked HLA typing at each locus, the association tests relied only on the typed subset. A cluster of highly shared sequence variants was judged likely to represent a technical artifact of the sequencing pipeline. Presence/absence analyses assumed roughly uniform sequencing depth across donors, an assumption that may not hold. Some IMGT-functional V segments, including TRBV6-2 and TRBV6-3, could not be told apart with the 87-base-pair reads, so those segments were excluded. In a later analysis, several top co-occurrence clusters were reported to appear linked to parvovirus B19, influenza, CMV and Epstein-Barr virus. In a later analysis, HLA-associated TCR beta chains showed more clonal expansion and lower generation probabilities than non-associated chains that were equally common. The study gave a list of some 150 TCR beta chains associated with cytomegalovirus. The only immune exposure information available for the cohort was CMV serostatus. Broadly in line with IMGT annotations, most TCR beta V segments showed up in productive rearrangements about 90% or about 30% of the time in an earlier analysis of a few hundred of the donors. Because counts were too low, roughly 17 rarely observed V segments, including chromosome 9 orphons, were left out of the earlier analysis of some 600 of the donors. In a later genetic analysis, a missense DCLRE1C variant was associated with V-gene and J-gene trimming of TCR beta chains, and the association was replicated in an independent cohort. The classifier was reported to diagnose cytomegalovirus status with high specificity and sensitivity in both the original cohort and the validation cohort. In a later analysis, the rate of TCR association differed among HLA loci, with DRB1 alleles having the most associated TCRs and HLA-C alleles having the fewest. Linkage disequilibrium might explain the correlated functional status among segregating V segments, but an unknown experimental factor could not be excluded. Only TCR beta chains were sequenced in this cohort, and the absence of alpha or paired-chain data limited detectable features. In a later analysis, most CMV-associated TCR beta chains were found to appear HLA-restricted, with HLA associations seemingly driven largely by CMV exposure. Three of the identified cytomegalovirus-associated TCR beta chains were confirmed in vitro to be specific for cytomegalovirus antigens. It was suggested by the authors that the approach could potentially be generalized to other disease states and immunological phenotypes.

Clipping removes 4 bases from V and 8 bases from J, with 14 as the unmatched junction base count. Reading from cysteine to phenylalanine, the CDR3 counts 18 amino acids. Here the CDR3 DNA is all that survives: 54 bases in frame from base 1. CDR1 is given as SGHDT and CDR2 as YYEEEE, both from the germline V gene. This receptor chain uses TRBV5-6 and TRBJ2-1, and TRBD2 matches 14 of the central bases. The sequenced material came from PBMCs. This receptor was obtained from a man in his fifties in good health and CMV-seronegative. For the CDR3, the sequence is CASSGGLTSGGAFYEQFF. The DNA sequence is as follows: TGTGCCAGCAGCGGGGGGTTGACTAGCGGGGGGGCCTTTTATGAGCAGTTCTTC.